One and the same sample provided the 31 T cell receptor beta chains below, sequenced in a study of T cells in Graves' hyperthyroidism and ophthalmopathy. Authors of the study amplified TCR beta CDR3 regions from RNA transcripts. An initial round of RT-PCR targeting the TCR CDR3 relied on the HTBI primer set. TCRdb independently ran MiXCR on the multiplex PCR reads; one entry per CDR3 protein. The data contain hundreds of thousands of distinct CDR3 sequences, about 16% of them seen just once; the ten biggest clones take up roughly a fifth. The sequenced material came from blood. These receptors all come from a woman aged 55-69 years with Graves' ophthalmopathy.

This clonotype was counted a single time. One end of the junction is discordant with germline, which a read error may explain. The chain is built from TRBV18 and TRBJ1-1, with a tentative D call TRBD1 (6 bases). CDR3 length: 13 amino acids. Per the germline V gene, CDR1 is KGHSH and CDR2 is LQKENI. The CDR3 DNA reads as TGTGCCAGCTCGCCACAGGGTGAGACTGAAGCTTTCTTT. Its translation is CASSPQGETEAFF.

The chain has TRBV24-1 and TRBJ2-2; 15 bases agree with TRBD2. J was trimmed by 5 bases and V by 4 bases; bases with no gene match: 4. CDR1 and CDR2 (germline): KGHDR, SFDVKD. The CDR3 has 17 amino acids. CDR3 sequence reads: CATSEWGTSGRTGELFF. CDR3 DNA: TGTGCCACCAGTGAGTGGGGGACTAGCGGGAGGACCGGGGAGCTGTTTTTT.

This clonotype was detected a few times. The final CDR3 position lacks the conserved phenylalanine or tryptophan, pointing to a likely read error. The DNA for the CDR3 is TGTGCCAGCAGTGCACGGGGAACCTATGGCTACACCCTC. Protein product: CASSARGTYGYTL. The rearrangement links TRBV27 to TRBJ1-2; the D is unclear. CDR3 length: 13 amino acids. Germline loops: CDR1 MNHEY, CDR2 SMNVEV (reference sequence). Trimming pared 5 bases from V and 4 bases from J, leaving 11 bases between.

This clonotype was picked up a small number of times. The rearrangement links TRBV12-3 or TRBV12-4 to TRBJ2-6, with 7 bases lining up with TRBD2. The CDR3 length is 15 residues. The V and J ends lost 6 bases and 2 bases, in that order; junction bases with no gene match: 4. The CDR3 here is CASSRRGAGANVLTF. The CDR3 DNA reads TGTGCCAGCAGCCGCCGGGGGGCTGGGGCCAACGTCCTGACTTTC.

This clonotype was observed a handful of times. The V gene is TRBV5-1, the J gene TRBJ2-3; TRBD1 or TRBD2 may be the D gene (6 bases each). Trimming shortened V by 3 bases and J by 7 bases, and 21 bases separated the two germline ends. The CDR3 runs 16 residues. From germline, CDR1 is SGHRS and CDR2 YFSETQ. CDR3 DNA: TGCGCCAGCAGCTCCGGCGGCCAGGGGCGCGGGAATACGCAGTATTTT. Its protein product is CASSSGGQGRGNTQYF. Variable domain in full (rest from reference TRBV5-1 and TRBJ2-3): KAGVTQTPRYLIKTRGQQVTLSCSPISGHRSVSWYQQTPGQGLQFLFEYFSETQRNKGNFPGRFSGRQFSNSRSEMNVSTLELGDSALYLCASSSGGQGRGNTQYFGPGTRLTVL.

This clonotype was found once. The chain has TRBV2 and TRBJ2-7, with 8 nucleotides matching TRBD1. The CDR3 is 14 amino acids. Germline V gene lookup returns CDR1 SNHLY and CDR2 FYNNEI. J gave up 4 bases and V 4 bases, and 6 bases lay outside the gene matches. The CDR3 nucleotides are TGTGCCAGCAGTGTGACAGGGGAATTATACGAGCAGTACTTC. This gives the protein CASSVTGELYEQYF. Based on the CDR3 plus reference TRBV2 and TRBJ2-7, the full variable domain is EPEVTQTPSHQVTQMGQEVILRCVPISNHLYFYWYRQILGQKVEFLVSFYNNEISEKSEIFDDQFSVERPDGSNFTLKIRSTKLEDSAMYFCASSVTGELYEQYFGPGTRLTVT.

This clonotype was observed many times. The chain has TRBV5-1 and TRBJ2-7, with 9 bases lining up with TRBD2. Per germline, CDR1 SGHRS and CDR2 YFSETQ. CDR3 length: 16 residues. Losses at the gene ends were 0 bases for V and 2 bases for J; bases not matched to a gene: 6. The DNA of the CDR3 is TGCGCCAGCAGCTTGGCCCTAGCGGGACCTACCTACGAGCAGTACTTC. Its translation: CASSLALAGPTYEQYF.

This clonotype was detected a few times. The chain employs TRBV20-1 and TRBJ1-3, with no clear D. Deletions cut 6 bases from V and 0 bases from J, with 6 bases between. Germline CDR1 and CDR2: DFQATT and SNEGSKA (reference sequence). The CDR3 runs to 12 residues. CDR3 coding DNA: TGCAGTGCCCGAATCTCTGGAAACACCATATATTTT. Residues: CSARISGNTIYF.

This clonotype was seen repeatedly, ten times or more. This chain joins TRBV20-1 and TRBJ2-7, with 8 bases identical to TRBD1. The germline V gene has CDR1 DFQATT and CDR2 SNEGSKA (reference sequence). The CDR3 totals 13 residues. V lost 3 bases to trimming and J lost 2 bases; unmatched junction nucleotides: 3. This chain's CDR3 is CSASWTGTYEQYF. CDR3 DNA: TGCAGTGCTAGCTGGACAGGGACCTACGAGCAGTACTTC.

This clonotype was counted between two and nine times. The chain recombines TRBV6-1 with TRBJ2-2; D unclear. This CDR3 contains 15 residues. The germline gives CDR1 MNHNS, CDR2 SASEGT. The germline V and J ends were trimmed by 6 bases and 4 bases, with 15 bases remaining between them. The CDR3 coding sequence is TGTGCCAGCAGCCTAGTGGATATCGGCACCGGGGAGCTGTTTTTT. Translating gives CASSLVDIGTGELFF.

This clonotype was found many times. This sequence joins TRBV7-8 and TRBJ1-1; no clear D. Trimming took off 2 bases at V and 0 bases at J, with 4 bases between the two ends. CDR3 length: 13 amino acids. Germline values: CDR1 SGHVS, CDR2 FQNEAQ. Here the CDR3 reads CASSLQVNTEAFF. CDR3 in DNA: TGTGCCAGCAGCTTACAGGTGAACACTGAAGCTTTCTTT. Based on the CDR3 plus reference TRBV7-8 and TRBJ1-1, the full variable domain is GAGVSQSPRYKVAKRGQDVALRCDPISGHVSLFWYQQALGQGPEFLTYFQNEAQLDKSGLPSDRFFAERPEGSVSTLKIQRTQQEDSAVYLCASSLQVNTEAFFGQGTRLTVV.

This clonotype has more than one count but fewer than ten. The genes are TRBV2 and TRBJ1-2, with D perhaps matching TRBD1 (5 bases). This CDR3 is 11 amino acids long. Trimming removed 7 bases from V and 8 bases from J, with 11 bases in between. CDR1 and CDR2 (germline): SNHLY, FYNNEI. CDR3 sequence: CASNRLVGYTF. The CDR3 DNA reads as TGTGCCAGCAACAGGCTTGTGGGCTACACCTTC. The full variable domain, in which reference TRBV2 and TRBJ1-2 provide the parts outside the CDR3, is EPEVTQTPSHQVTQMGQEVILRCVPISNHLYFYWYRQILGQKVEFLVSFYNNEISEKSEIFDDQFSVERPDGSNFTLKIRSTKLEDSAMYFCASNRLVGYTFGSGTRLTVV.

This clonotype was seen many times. The gene calls are TRBV5-1 and TRBJ2-7; D is undetermined. Germline CDR1 and CDR2: SGHRS and YFSETQ. V was shortened by 0 bases and J by 1 base, with 14 bases between the two germline ends. The CDR3 spans 16 residues. The CDR3 loop is CASSLAEAGPSYEQYF. The CDR3 bases are TGCGCCAGCAGCTTGGCCGAGGCAGGACCTTCCTACGAGCAGTACTTC. The full variable domain, its missing parts supplied by reference TRBV5-1 and TRBJ2-7, is KAGVTQTPRYLIKTRGQQVTLSCSPISGHRSVSWYQQTPGQGLQFLFEYFSETQRNKGNFPGRFSGRQFSNSRSEMNVSTLELGDSALYLCASSLAEAGPSYEQYFGPGTRLTVT.

This sequence joins TRBV5-6 and TRBJ2-7; D may be TRBD2 (6 bases). Trimming removed 2 bases at V and 4 bases at J, with 19 bases between. The CDR3 has 16 amino acids. The germline V gene has CDR1 SGHDT and CDR2 YYEEEE. This chain's CDR3 is CASSFSGVSMGYEQYF. CDR3 sequence (DNA): TGTGCCAGCAGCTTCTCGGGAGTCAGCATGGGATACGAGCAGTACTTC.

In this sample, this clonotype turned up many times. The chain employs TRBV6-1 and TRBJ2-7, with 11 bases identical to TRBD2. V lost 9 bases, J lost 6 bases, and 13 bases stayed unmatched. Germline CDR1 and CDR2: MNHNS and SASEGT. The CDR3 runs to 15 residues. The CDR3 is CASSLSGTSGSEQYF. CDR3 nucleotides: TGTGCCAGTTCGCTCTCCGGGACTAGCGGATCCGAGCAGTACTTC.

V usage is TRBV18 and J usage is TRBJ2-6; 7 bases align to TRBD2. Unmatched junction bases numbered 6, after V lost 6 bases and J lost 1 base. The germline V gene has CDR1 KGHSH and CDR2 LQKENI. This CDR3 comprises 16 residues. Here the CDR3 reads CASSPSGGSGANVLTF. In DNA, the CDR3 is TGTGCCAGCTCCCCATCCGGGGGGTCTGGGGCCAACGTCCTGACTTTC.

This clonotype was counted only a few times. CDR3 coding DNA: TGCAGTGCTAGAGGCGGGGGGGGGGCAGATACGCAGTATTTT. It translates to CSARGGGGADTQYF. V usage is TRBV20-1 and J usage is TRBJ2-3; 9 bases are shared with TRBD2. Trimming took 1 base from V and 4 from J; bases not matched to a gene: 3. Germline CDR1 reads DFQATT; CDR2 reads SNEGSKA (reference sequence). The CDR3 sequence is 14 residues long.

Ten or more counts support this clonotype. This chain links TRBV3-1 with TRBJ2-1, with D hard to call. Germline CDR1 is LGHDT and CDR2 is YNNKEL (reference sequence). Trimming left V 4 bases short and J 5 bases short, with 12 bases between. This CDR3 spans 14 amino acids. The CDR3 loop is CASSRRQENNEQFF. DNA for the CDR3: TGTGCCAGCAGCCGCCGGCAGGAGAACAATGAGCAGTTCTTC.

This clonotype was recorded at least ten times. The chain recombines TRBV12-3 or TRBV12-4 with TRBJ1-5, with TRBD1 matching over 8 bases. With V trimmed by 3 bases and J by 5 bases, 6 bases remained unmatched. The CDR3 extends over 15 amino acids. CDR3 residues: CASSFGAGGHQPQHF. The CDR3 DNA follows: TGTGCCAGCAGTTTTGGGGCAGGGGGCCATCAGCCCCAGCATTTT.

Notes on this clonotype: A much larger clone differs from this one at a single base, so this may be a read error. V is TRBV11-2 and J is TRBJ2-3; 11 nucleotides agree with TRBD2. After removal of 3 bases from V and 7 bases from J, the junction contained 6 bases not matched to a gene. The CDR3 is 15 amino acids. Germline loops: CDR1 SGHAT, CDR2 FQNNGV. The CDR3 protein is CASSFSSGGANTQYF. CDR3 DNA: TGTGCCAGCAGCTTCAGTAGCGGGGGGGCCAATACGCAGTATTTT.

The chain is built from TRBV7-2 and TRBJ2-5, with 9 bases aligning to TRBD2. CDR1 is SGHTA, CDR2 FQGNSA, per germline. Trimming took 2 bases from V and 5 from J; bases not matched to a gene: 6. This CDR3 is 15 amino acids long. In DNA form, the CDR3 reads TGTGCCAGCAGCTTAAGCGCAGCGGGAGGTGAGACCCAGTACTTC. This sequence encodes CASSLSAAGGETQYF.

This clonotype showed up many times. The chain has TRBV28 and TRBJ2-7, with D tentatively TRBD1 (6 bases). V dropped 6 bases and J dropped 5 bases, with 17 bases sitting between them. The CDR3 runs 14 residues. The V gene's germline CDR1 is MDHEN and CDR2 SYDVKM. CDR3 in amino acids: CASSLVQGIDEQYF. The CDR3 DNA follows: TGTGCCAGCAGCCTCGTACAGGGTATCGACGAGCAGTACTTC.

V usage is TRBV7-2 and J usage is TRBJ1-5, with 7 bases that match TRBD1. CDR3 size: 15 residues. Trimming at V came to 1 base and at J to 4 bases, leaving 4 bases not matched to a gene. Looked up from germline, CDR1 is SGHTA and CDR2 is FQGNSA. CDR3 protein: CASSLDRDRNQPQHF. The CDR3 nucleotides read TGTGCCAGCAGCTTAGACCGGGACAGAAATCAGCCCCAGCATTTT.

Many counts were recorded for this clonotype. The rearrangement joins TRBV2 to TRBJ2-3; 10 bases line up with TRBD2. The CDR3 has 15 residues. Germline CDR1 is SNHLY and CDR2 is FYNNEI. The ends lost 5 bases at V and 2 bases at J; junction bases unmatched: 4. DNA for the CDR3: TGTGCCAGCAGTAGGGGACTAGCGCCCACAGATACGCAGTATTTT. Translated: CASSRGLAPTDTQYF.

The gene calls are TRBV12-3 or TRBV12-4 and TRBJ2-1; 12 bases fit TRBD2. J was trimmed by 8 bases and V by 3 bases; bases with no gene match: 5. The length of the CDR3 is 15 residues. The CDR3 loop is CASSFRLAGADEQFF. The DNA of the CDR3 is TGTGCCAGCAGTTTTAGACTAGCGGGAGCAGATGAGCAGTTCTTC.

This clonotype has ten or more counts. The chain links TRBV28 to TRBJ2-1; D is unclear. CDR1 and CDR2 (germline): MDHEN, SYDVKM. The CDR3 is 14 residues long. V was cut by 3 bases and J by 6 bases, with 12 bases left in between. CDR3 amino acids: CASSFSAPSNEQFF. The CDR3 nucleotides read TGTGCCAGCAGTTTTTCGGCTCCCTCCAATGAGCAGTTCTTC.

This clonotype was counted ten times or more. Here the CDR3 DNA reads TGTGCCAGCAGGTCCCCCCAGGCAGTGAACACTGAAGCTTTCTTT. Its translation is CASRSPQAVNTEAFF. V and J are TRBV12-3 or TRBV12-4 and TRBJ1-1, with D unclear. Trimming removed 6 bases at V and 0 bases at J, with 14 bases between. This CDR3 comprises 15 residues.

CDR3 residues: CATSPSGGKVNEQYF. In DNA, the CDR3 is TGTGCCACCAGCCCAAGCGGGGGAAAAGTCAACGAGCAGTACTTC. V usage is TRBV24-1 and J usage is TRBJ2-7; 8 bases fit TRBD2. The CDR3 is 15 amino acids. The V gene end was trimmed by 7 bases and the J gene end by 5 bases; junction bases not matched to a gene: 12. Germline CDR1 reads KGHDR; CDR2 reads SFDVKD.

This clonotype has ten or more counts. The V and J genes are TRBV20-1 and TRBJ2-3, with D perhaps TRBD2 (6 bases). The CDR3 runs 14 residues. Germline values: CDR1 DFQATT, CDR2 SNEGSKA (reference sequence). Trimming took 6 bases from V and 2 from J, leaving 15 bases between them. The CDR3 loop reads CSAPARLDTDTQYF. The CDR3 DNA follows: TGCAGTGCCCCCGCCCGACTAGACACAGATACGCAGTATTTT.

This clonotype was counted ten times or more. This chain links TRBV28 with TRBJ1-2; D unresolved. The germline V gene has CDR1 MDHEN and CDR2 SYDVKM. Trimming cost V 2 bases and J 4 bases, with 11 bases left between them. There are 14 residues in the CDR3. CDR3 bases: TGTGCCAGCAGTTTACCAGTCCGGGGCTATGGCTACACCTTC. It encodes CASSLPVRGYGYTF.

The genes are TRBV19 and TRBJ2-3, with 7 positions matching TRBD2. Germline V CDR1 and CDR2: LNHDA, SQIVND (reference sequence). Germline trimming cut 6 bases from V and 2 bases from J; bases unmatched to any gene: 8. This CDR3 has 15 residues. The CDR3 region has the DNA TGTGCCAGTAGATTGGAGGGAGGGCTCACAGATACGCAGTATTTT. This gives the protein CASRLEGGLTDTQYF.